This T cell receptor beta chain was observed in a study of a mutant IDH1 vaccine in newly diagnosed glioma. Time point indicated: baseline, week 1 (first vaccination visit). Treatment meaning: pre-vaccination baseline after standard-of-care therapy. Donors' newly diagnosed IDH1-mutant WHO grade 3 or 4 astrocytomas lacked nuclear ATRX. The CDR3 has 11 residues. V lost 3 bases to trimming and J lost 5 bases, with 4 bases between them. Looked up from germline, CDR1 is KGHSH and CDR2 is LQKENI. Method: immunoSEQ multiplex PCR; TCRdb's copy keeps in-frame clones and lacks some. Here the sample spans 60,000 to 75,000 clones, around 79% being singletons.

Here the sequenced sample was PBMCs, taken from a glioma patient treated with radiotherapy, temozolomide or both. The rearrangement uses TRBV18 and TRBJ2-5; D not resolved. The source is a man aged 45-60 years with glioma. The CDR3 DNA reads TGTGCCAGCTCACCGTCGGAGACCCAGTACTTC. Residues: CASSPSETQYF.